One and the same sample provided the 4 T cell receptor beta chains below, sequenced in a study of control samples from healthy donors and cancer patients (dated by TCRdb to the early 2020s). Receptor libraries were prepared by the immunoSEQ multiplex PCR assay. Imported from immuneACCESS, the table was reduced by TCRdb to in-frame sequences with V and J called. These copies leave out some clones; in studies compared against another copy, an unresolved V gene accounts for under half, and the cause of the remainder is not known. The sample table shows fewer than 20,000 clones, and roughly 80% are seen once. Of the sample, about 29% falls within the top ten clones. Sequencing was performed on PBMCs. Receptors were obtained from a woman in her seventies with lung cancer.

The chain uses TRBV7-8 and TRBJ2-1; 10 nucleotides line up with TRBD1. V was pared by 1 base and J by 6 bases, with 12 bases of the junction left unmatched. Germline CDR1 is SGHVS and CDR2 is FQNEAQ. There are 18 residues in the CDR3. CDR3 region: CASSLEAGTGVGTNEQFF. CDR3 DNA: TGTGCCAGCAGCTTAGAGGCCGGGACAGGGGTAGGGACCAATGAGCAGTTCTTC.

This clone showed up just a few times. This chain connects TRBV6-1 to TRBJ2-7; D ambiguous. The CDR3 has 14 amino acids. The germline CDR1 and CDR2 sequences are MNHNS and SASEGT. Trimming cost V 1 base and J 5 bases, with 12 bases left between them. CDR3 sequence: CASSEGPNADEQYF. The CDR3 DNA is TGTGCCAGCAGTGAAGGCCCAAACGCGGACGAGCAGTACTTC.

CDR3 DNA sequence: TGTGCCAGCAGCGAACAGGGGTTACCCTACGAGCAGTACTTC. It translates to CASSEQGLPYEQYF. The chain recombines TRBV9 with TRBJ2-7; TRBD1 matches 7 bases. Germline V gives CDR1 SGDLS, CDR2 YYNGEE. The CDR3 has 14 amino acids. Trimming removed 3 bases from V and 2 bases from J; junction bases left unmatched: 5.

The rearrangement uses TRBV15 and TRBJ2-5, with 8 bases aligning to TRBD2. Trimming removed 2 bases from V and 5 bases from J; junction bases left unmatched: 7. There are 15 residues in the CDR3. The germline CDR1 and CDR2 sequences are LNHNV and YYDKDF (reference sequence). The CDR3 sequence: CATSRSPGGRETQYF. CDR3 nucleotide sequence: TGTGCCACCAGCAGATCCCCGGGGGGGCGGGAGACCCAGTACTTC.